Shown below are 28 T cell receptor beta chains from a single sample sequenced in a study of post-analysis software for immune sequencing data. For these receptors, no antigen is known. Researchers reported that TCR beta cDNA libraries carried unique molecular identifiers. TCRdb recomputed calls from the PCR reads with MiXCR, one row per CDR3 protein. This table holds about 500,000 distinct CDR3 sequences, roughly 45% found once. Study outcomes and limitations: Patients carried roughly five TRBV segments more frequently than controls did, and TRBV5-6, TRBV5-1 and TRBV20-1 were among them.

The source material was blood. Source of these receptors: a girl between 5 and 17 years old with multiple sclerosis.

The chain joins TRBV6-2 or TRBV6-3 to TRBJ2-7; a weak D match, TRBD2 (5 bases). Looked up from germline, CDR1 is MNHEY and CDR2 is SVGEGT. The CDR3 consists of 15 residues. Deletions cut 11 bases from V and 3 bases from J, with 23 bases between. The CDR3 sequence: CAGNKWEIAGYEQYF. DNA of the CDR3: TGTGCCGGCAATAAATGGGAGATTGCGGGCTACGAGCAGTACTTC.

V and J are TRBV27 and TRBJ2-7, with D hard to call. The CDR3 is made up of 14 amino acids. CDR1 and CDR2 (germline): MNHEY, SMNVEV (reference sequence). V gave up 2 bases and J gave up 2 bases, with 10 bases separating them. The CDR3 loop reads CASSLAPRTYEQYF. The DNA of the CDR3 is TGTGCCAGCAGTTTAGCGCCGAGAACCTACGAGCAGTACTTC.

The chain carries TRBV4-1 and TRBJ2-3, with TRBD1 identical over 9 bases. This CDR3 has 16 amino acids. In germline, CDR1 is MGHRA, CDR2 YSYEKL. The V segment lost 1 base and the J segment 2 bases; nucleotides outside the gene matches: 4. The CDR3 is CASSQGQGVSTDTQYF. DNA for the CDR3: TGCGCCAGCAGCCAAGGACAGGGGGTCTCCACAGATACGCAGTATTTT.

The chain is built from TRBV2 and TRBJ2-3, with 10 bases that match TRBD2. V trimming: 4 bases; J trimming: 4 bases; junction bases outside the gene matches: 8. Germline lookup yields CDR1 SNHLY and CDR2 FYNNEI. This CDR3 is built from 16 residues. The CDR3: CASSVLQREGPDTQYF. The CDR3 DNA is TGTGCCAGCAGTGTCCTTCAGCGGGAGGGCCCAGATACGCAGTATTTT.

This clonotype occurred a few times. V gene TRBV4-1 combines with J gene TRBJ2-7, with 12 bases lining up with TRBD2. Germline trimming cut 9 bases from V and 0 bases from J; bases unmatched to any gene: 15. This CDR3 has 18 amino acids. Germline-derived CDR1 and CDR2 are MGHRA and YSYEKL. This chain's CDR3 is CASSPGLAGSSSSYEQYF. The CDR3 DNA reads TGCGCCAGTTCTCCGGGACTAGCGGGTAGTAGCAGCTCCTACGAGCAGTACTTC.

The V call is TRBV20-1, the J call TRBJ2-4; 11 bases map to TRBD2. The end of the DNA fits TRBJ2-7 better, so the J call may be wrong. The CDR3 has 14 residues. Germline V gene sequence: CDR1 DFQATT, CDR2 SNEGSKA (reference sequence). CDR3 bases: TGCAGTGCTAGGGAGACTAGCGGGGCCTACGAGCAGTACTTC. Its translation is CSARETSGAYEQYF.

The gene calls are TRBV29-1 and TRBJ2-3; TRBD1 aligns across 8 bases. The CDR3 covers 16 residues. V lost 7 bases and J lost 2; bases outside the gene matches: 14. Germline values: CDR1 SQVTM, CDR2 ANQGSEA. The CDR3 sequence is CSATIPGQGPTDTQYF. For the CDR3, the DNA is TGCAGCGCTACGATCCCCGGACAGGGCCCCACAGATACGCAGTATTTT.

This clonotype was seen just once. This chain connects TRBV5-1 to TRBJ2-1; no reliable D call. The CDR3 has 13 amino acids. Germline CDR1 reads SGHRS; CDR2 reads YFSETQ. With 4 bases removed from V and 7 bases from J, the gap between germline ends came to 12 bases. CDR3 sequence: CASSLDPTNEQFF. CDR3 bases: TGCGCCAGCAGCCTCGACCCCACTAATGAGCAGTTCTTC. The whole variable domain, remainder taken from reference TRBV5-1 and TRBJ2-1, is KAGVTQTPRYLIKTRGQQVTLSCSPISGHRSVSWYQQTPGQGLQFLFEYFSETQRNKGNFPGRFSGRQFSNSRSEMNVSTLELGDSALYLCASSLDPTNEQFFGPGTRLTVL.

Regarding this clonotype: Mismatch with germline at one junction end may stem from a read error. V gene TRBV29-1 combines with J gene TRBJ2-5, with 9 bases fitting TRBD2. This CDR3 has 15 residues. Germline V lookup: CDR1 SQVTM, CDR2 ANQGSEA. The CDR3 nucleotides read TGCAACGTTGCGCAAGGACTAGCGTTCCAAGGGACCCAGTACTTC. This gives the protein CNVAQGLAFQGTQYF.

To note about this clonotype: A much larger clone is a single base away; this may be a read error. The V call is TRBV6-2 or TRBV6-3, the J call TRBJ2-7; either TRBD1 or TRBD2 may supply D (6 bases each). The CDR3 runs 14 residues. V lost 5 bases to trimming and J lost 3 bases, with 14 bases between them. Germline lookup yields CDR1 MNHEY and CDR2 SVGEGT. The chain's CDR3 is CASSAGQDVYEQYF. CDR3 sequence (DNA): TGTGCCAGCAGTGCGGGACAAGATGTCTACGAGCAGTACTTC.

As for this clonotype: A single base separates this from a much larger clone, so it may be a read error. The CDR3 loop is CSARQTSYEQYF. CDR3 sequence (DNA): TGCAGTGCTAGACAGACCTCCTACGAGCAGTACTTC. The V and J genes are TRBV20-1 and TRBJ2-7, with unresolved D. Trimming removed 2 bases from V and 0 bases from J, with 5 bases in between. The CDR3 length is 12 residues. Per germline, CDR1 DFQATT and CDR2 SNEGSKA (reference sequence).

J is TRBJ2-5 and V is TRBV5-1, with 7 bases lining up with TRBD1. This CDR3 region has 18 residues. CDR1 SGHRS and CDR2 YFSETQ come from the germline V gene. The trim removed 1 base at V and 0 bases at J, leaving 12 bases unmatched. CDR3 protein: CASSLITGTDRYQETQYF. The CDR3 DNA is TGCGCCAGCAGCTTGATAACCGGGACAGACAGGTACCAAGAGACCCAGTACTTC.

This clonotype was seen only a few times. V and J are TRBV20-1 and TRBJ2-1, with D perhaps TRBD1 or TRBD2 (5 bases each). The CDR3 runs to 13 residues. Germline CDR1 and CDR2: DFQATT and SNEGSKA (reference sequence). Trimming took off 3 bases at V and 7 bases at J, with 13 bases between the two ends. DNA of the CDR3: TGCAGTGCTAGCGGGACCGACCTTAATGAGCAGTTCTTC. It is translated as CSASGTDLNEQFF.

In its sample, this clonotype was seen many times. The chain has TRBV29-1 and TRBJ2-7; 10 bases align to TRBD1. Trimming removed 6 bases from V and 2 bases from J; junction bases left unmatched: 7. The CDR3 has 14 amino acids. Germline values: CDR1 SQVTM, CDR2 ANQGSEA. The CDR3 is CSVRPGTGAYEQYF. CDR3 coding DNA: TGCAGCGTGAGGCCCGGGACAGGGGCCTACGAGCAGTACTTC.

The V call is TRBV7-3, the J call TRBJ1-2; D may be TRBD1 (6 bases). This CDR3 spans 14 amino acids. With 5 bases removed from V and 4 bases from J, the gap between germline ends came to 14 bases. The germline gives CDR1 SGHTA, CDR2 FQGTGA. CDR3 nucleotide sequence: TGTGCCAGCAGCCAGAACAGGGATTCCTATGGCTACACCTTC. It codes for CASSQNRDSYGYTF.

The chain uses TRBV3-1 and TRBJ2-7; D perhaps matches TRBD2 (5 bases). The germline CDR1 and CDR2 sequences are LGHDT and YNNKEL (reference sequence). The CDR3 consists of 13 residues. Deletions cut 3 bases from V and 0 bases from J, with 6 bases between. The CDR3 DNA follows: TGTGCCAGCAGCCATGGGAGCTCCTACGAGCAGTACTTC. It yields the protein CASSHGSSYEQYF.

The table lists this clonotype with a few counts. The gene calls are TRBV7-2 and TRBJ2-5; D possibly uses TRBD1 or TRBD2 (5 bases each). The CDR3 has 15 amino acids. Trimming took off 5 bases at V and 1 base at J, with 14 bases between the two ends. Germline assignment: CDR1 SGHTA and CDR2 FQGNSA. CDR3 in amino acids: CASSPGDLIQETQYF. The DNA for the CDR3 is TGTGCCAGCAGCCCCGGGGACCTTATCCAAGAGACCCAGTACTTC.

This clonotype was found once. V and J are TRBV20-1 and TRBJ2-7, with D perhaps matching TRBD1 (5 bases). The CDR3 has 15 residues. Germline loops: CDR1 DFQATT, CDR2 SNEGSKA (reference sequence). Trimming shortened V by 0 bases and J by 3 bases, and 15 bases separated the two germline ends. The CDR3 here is CSARDRAGSNYEQYF. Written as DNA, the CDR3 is TGCAGTGCTAGAGATCGGGCAGGGTCAAACTACGAGCAGTACTTC.

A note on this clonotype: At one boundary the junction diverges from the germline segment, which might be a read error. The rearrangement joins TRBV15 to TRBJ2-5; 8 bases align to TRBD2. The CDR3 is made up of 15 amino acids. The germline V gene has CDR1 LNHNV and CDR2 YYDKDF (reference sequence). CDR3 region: CAASRVAGGKETQYF. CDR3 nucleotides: TGTGCCGCCAGCAGAGTGGCGGGAGGAAAAGAGACCCAGTACTTC.

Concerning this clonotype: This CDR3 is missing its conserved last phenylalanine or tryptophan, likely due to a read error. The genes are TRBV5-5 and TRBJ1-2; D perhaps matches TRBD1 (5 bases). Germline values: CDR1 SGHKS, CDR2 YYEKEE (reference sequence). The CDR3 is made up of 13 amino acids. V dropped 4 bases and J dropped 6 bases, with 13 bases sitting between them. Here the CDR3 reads CASSRRQGDGYTV. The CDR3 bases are TGTGCCAGCAGCAGGAGGCAGGGAGATGGCTACACCGTC.

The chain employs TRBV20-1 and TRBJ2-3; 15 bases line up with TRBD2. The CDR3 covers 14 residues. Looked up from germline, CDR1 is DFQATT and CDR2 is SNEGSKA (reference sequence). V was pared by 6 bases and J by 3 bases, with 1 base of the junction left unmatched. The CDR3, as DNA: TGCAGTGCGGGACTAGCGGGAGGTACAGATACGCAGTATTTT. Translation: CSAGLAGGTDTQYF.

CDR3 sequence reads: CSARGRDPAETQYF. CDR3 DNA sequence: TGCAGTGCTAGAGGACGGGACCCGGCAGAGACCCAGTACTTC. The rearrangement joins TRBV20-1 to TRBJ2-5; either TRBD1 or TRBD2 may fit D (5 bases each). The CDR3 is 14 residues long. V dropped 1 base and J dropped 4 bases, with 13 bases sitting between them. Germline V gene data show CDR1 as DFQATT and CDR2 as SNEGSKA (reference sequence).

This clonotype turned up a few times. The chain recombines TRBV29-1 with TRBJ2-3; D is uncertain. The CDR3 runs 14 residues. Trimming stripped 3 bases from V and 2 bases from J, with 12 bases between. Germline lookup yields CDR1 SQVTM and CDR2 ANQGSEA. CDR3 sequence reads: CSVEGSEDTDTQYF. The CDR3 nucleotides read TGCAGCGTTGAGGGGTCGGAAGACACAGATACGCAGTATTTT.

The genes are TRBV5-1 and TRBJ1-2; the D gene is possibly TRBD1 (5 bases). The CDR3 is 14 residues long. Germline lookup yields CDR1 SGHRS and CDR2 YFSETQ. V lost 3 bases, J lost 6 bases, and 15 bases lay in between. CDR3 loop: CASSWDLALDGYTF. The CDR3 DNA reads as TGCGCCAGCAGCTGGGACCTCGCCCTGGATGGCTACACCTTC. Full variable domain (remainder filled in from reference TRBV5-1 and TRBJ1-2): KAGVTQTPRYLIKTRGQQVTLSCSPISGHRSVSWYQQTPGQGLQFLFEYFSETQRNKGNFPGRFSGRQFSNSRSEMNVSTLELGDSALYLCASSWDLALDGYTFGSGTRLTVV.

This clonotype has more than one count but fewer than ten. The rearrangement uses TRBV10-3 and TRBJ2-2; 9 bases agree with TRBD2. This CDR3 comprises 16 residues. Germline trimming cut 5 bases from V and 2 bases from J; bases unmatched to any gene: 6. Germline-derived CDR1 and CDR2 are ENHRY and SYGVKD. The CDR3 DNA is TGTGCCATCAGTCAACCTAGCGGGGATAACACCGGGGAGCTGTTTTTT. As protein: CAISQPSGDNTGELFF.

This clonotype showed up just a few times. The CDR3 reads CASSNLRHFSYNEQFF. The CDR3 DNA reads TGTGCCAGCAGCAACCTGAGACATTTCTCCTACAATGAGCAGTTCTTC. The chain joins TRBV21-1 to TRBJ2-1. TRBV21-1 is given as a pseudogene. The CDR3 length is 16 residues.

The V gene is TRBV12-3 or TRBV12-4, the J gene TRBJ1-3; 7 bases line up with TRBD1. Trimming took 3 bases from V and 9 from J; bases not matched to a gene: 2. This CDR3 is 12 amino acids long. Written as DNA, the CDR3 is TGTGCCAGCAGTTTGGACAGGAGCACCATATATTTT. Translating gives CASSLDRSTIYF.

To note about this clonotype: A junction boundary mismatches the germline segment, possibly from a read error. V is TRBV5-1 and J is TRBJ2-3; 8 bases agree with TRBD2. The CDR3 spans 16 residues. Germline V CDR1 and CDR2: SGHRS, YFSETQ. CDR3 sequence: CATSLNPSGSTDTQYF. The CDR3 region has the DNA TGCGCCACCAGCTTGAACCCTAGCGGGTCCACAGATACGCAGTATTTT.